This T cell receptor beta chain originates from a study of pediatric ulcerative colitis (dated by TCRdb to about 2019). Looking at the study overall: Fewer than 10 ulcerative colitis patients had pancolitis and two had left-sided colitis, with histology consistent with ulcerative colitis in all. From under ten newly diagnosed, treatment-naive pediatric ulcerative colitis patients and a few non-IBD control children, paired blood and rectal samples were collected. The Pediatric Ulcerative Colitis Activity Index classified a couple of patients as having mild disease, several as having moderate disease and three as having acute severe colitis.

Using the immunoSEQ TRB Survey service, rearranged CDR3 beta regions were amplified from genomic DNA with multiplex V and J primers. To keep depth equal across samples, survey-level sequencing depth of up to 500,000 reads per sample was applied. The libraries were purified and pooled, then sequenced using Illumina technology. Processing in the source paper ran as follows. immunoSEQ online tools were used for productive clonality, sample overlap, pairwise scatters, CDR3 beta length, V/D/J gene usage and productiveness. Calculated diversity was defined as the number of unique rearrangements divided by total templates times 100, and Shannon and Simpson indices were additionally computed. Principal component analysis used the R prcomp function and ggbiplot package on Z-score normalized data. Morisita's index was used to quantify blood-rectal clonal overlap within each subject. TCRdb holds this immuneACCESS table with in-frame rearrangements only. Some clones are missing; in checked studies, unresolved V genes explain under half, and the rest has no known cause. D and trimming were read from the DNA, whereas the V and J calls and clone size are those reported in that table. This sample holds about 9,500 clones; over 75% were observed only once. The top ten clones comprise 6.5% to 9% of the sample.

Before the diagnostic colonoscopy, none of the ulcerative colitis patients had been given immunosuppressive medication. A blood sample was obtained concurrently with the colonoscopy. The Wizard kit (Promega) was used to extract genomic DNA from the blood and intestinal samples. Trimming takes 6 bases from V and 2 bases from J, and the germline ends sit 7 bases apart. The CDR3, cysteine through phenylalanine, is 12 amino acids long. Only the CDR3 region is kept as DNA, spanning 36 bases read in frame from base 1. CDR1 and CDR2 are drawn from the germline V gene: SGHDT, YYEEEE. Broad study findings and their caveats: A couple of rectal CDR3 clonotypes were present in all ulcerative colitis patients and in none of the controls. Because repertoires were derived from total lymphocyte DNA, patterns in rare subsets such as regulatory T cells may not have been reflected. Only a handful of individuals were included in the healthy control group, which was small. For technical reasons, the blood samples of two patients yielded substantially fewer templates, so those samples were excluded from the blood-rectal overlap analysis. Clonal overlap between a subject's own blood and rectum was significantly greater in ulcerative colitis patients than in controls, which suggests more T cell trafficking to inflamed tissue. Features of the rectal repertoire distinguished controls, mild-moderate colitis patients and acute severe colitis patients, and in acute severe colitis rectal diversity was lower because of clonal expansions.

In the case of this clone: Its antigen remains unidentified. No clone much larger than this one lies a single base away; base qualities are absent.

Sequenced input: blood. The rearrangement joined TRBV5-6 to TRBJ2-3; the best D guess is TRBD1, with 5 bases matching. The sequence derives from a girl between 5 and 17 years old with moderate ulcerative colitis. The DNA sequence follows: TGTGCCAGCACAGGGCTCACAGATACGCAGTATTTT. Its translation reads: CASTGLTDTQYF.